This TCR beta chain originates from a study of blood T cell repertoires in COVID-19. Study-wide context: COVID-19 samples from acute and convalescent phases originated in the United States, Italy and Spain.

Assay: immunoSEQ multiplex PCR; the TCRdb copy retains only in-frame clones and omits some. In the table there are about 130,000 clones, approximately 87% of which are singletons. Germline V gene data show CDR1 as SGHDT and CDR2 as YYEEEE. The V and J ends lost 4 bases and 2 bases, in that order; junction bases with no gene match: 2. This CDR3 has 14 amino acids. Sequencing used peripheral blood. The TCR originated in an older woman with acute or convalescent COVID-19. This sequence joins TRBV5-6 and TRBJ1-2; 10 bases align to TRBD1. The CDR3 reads CASSPGQGNYGYTF. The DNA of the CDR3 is TGTGCCAGCAGCCCGGGACAGGGGAACTATGGCTACACCTTC. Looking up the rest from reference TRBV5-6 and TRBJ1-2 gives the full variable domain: DAGVTQSPTHLIKTRGQQVTLRCSPKSGHDTVSWYQQALGQGPQFIFQYYEEEERQRGNFPDRFSGHQFPNYSSELNVNALLLGDSALYLCASSPGQGNYGYTFGSGTRLTVV.